These 20 T cell receptor beta chains were all obtained from the same sample, sequenced in a study of cytomegalovirus exposure and HLA in healthy donors. The study ran its PCR with 60 Vbeta and 13 Jbeta primers. Sequencing was performed with immunoSEQ multiplex PCR; in TCRdb, only in-frame clones are kept and a portion is missing. The repertoire holds some 130,000 clones, with roughly 80% as singletons. The sample consisted of PBMCs. These TCRs come from a boy aged 5-17 years in good health and CMV-seronegative.

The rearrangement links TRBV30 to TRBJ2-1, with 7 bases identical to TRBD2. This CDR3 is 15 amino acids long. With 1 base clipped from V and 0 bases from J, the junction kept 3 bases outside the gene matches. Germline CDR1 reads GTSNPN; CDR2 reads SVGIG (reference sequence). The CDR3 region has the DNA TGTGCCTGGAGTGCCCTAGCGGTCTCCTACAATGAGCAGTTCTTC. Translated: CAWSALAVSYNEQFF.

The chain carries TRBV30 and TRBJ1-4, with a tentative D call TRBD1 (5 bases). CDR3 size: 12 residues. Germline V gene data show CDR1 as GTSNPN and CDR2 as SVGIG (reference sequence). The V end lost 5 bases, the J end lost 8 bases, and 12 bases lay between the germline ends. The CDR3 sequence is CAWSGGGEKLFF. CDR3 bases: TGTGCCTGGTCGGGGGGAGGCGAAAAACTGTTTTTT.

The V and J genes are TRBV30 and TRBJ2-1, with no clear D. The CDR3 is 12 residues long. Trimming cost V 5 bases and J 4 bases, with 9 bases left between them. Germline loops: CDR1 GTSNPN, CDR2 SVGIG (reference sequence). For the CDR3, the DNA is TGTGCCTGGTGCTCAACATACAATGAGCAGTTCTTC. Translating it yields CAWCSTYNEQFF. Complete variable domain (other parts from reference TRBV30 and TRBJ2-1): SQTIHQWPATLVQPVGSPLSLECTVEGTSNPNLYWYRQAAGRGLQLLFYSVGIGQISSEVPQNLSASRPQDRQFILSSKKLLLSDSGFYLCAWCSTYNEQFFGPGTRLTVL.

The rearrangement joins TRBV5-1 to TRBJ1-4; TRBD1 might be the D (6 bases). The CDR3 loop spans 14 amino acids. CDR1 and CDR2 (germline): SGHRS, YFSETQ. V lost 1 base to trimming and J lost 4 bases, with 8 bases between them. The CDR3: CASSLTGLNEKLFF. The DNA of the CDR3 is TGCGCCAGCAGCTTGACAGGGCTTAATGAAAAACTGTTTTTT.

The rearrangement links TRBV6-1 to TRBJ1-5; TRBD1 matches 7 bases. The germline CDR1 and CDR2 sequences are MNHNS and SASEGT. V lost 5 bases, J lost 6 bases, and 7 bases stayed unmatched. The CDR3 sequence is 14 residues long. The CDR3 coding sequence is TGTGCCAGCAGTCCACAGGGGCTGACTCAGCCCCAGCATTTT. The encoded protein is CASSPQGLTQPQHF.

V is TRBV19 and J is TRBJ2-7; D might be TRBD2 (5 bases). The CDR3 totals 16 residues. Germline values: CDR1 LNHDA, CDR2 SQIVND (reference sequence). V was shortened by 4 bases and J by 2 bases, with 18 bases between the two germline ends. The CDR3 region has the DNA TGTGCCAGTAGTACCAGCTCCGCGGGTGTTACCTACGAGCAGTACTTC. Residues: CASSTSSAGVTYEQYF.

The chain has TRBV12-2 and TRBJ1-4; the D call TRBD1 from the table was never checked on the DNA. TRBV12-2 is a pseudogene locus. The CDR3 extends over 14 amino acids. The CDR3 nucleotides are TGTGCAAGTCGCTCACAGGGTTTCGATGAAAAACTGTTTTTT. Its protein product is CASRSQGFDEKLFF.

The rearrangement links TRBV13 to TRBJ2-3, with TRBD1 matching 8 bases. The CDR3 contains 15 residues. J gave up 6 bases and V 2 bases, and 7 bases lay outside the gene matches. Germline V gene data show CDR1 as PRHDT and CDR2 as FYEKMQ (reference sequence). CDR3 sequence reads: CASSLTGGIRDTQYF. DNA for the CDR3: TGTGCCAGCAGCTTAACAGGGGGGATTAGGGATACGCAGTATTTT.

The chain has TRBV14 and TRBJ2-5; 8 nucleotides match TRBD1. Per germline, CDR1 SGHDN and CDR2 FVKESK. The CDR3 covers 15 residues. The V segment lost 0 bases and the J segment 5 bases; nucleotides outside the gene matches: 5. CDR3 in amino acids: CASSQDGTGGETQYF. CDR3 in DNA: TGTGCCAGCAGCCAAGATGGCACAGGGGGGGAGACCCAGTACTTC.

The chain recombines TRBV4-3 with TRBJ2-7, with D uncertain. V shed 1 base and J shed 1 base, with 5 bases lying between them. Germline CDR1 LGHNA, CDR2 YSLEER. This CDR3 region has 13 residues. CDR3 coding DNA: TGCGCCAGCAGCCAAGGTCCATCCTACGAGCAGTACTTC. It yields the protein CASSQGPSYEQYF.

This chain joins TRBV4-3 and TRBJ2-1; D might be TRBD2 (5 bases). The CDR3 spans 13 residues. Trimming took 3 bases from V and 8 from J, leaving 11 bases between them. Germline-derived CDR1 and CDR2 are LGHNA and YSLEER. DNA of the CDR3: TGCGCCAGCAGCCAGGAGGCGTTGGATGAGCAGTTCTTC. It codes for CASSQEALDEQFF.

The chain combines TRBV6-5 with TRBJ1-2; D is uncertain. Per the germline V gene, CDR1 is MNHEY and CDR2 is SVGAGI. The ends were cut back, 0 bases at V and 8 bases at J, with 13 bases in the middle. CDR3 length equals 14 residues. The CDR3 DNA reads as TGTGCCAGCAGTTACTCGAACTGGGAGGGCGGCTACACCTTC. It translates to CASSYSNWEGGYTF.

CDR3 bases: TGTGCCAGCAGCTTATCAGGGACTAGCGGGGTCCGCGGGTACTTC. Protein: CASSLSGTSGVRGYF. The chain has TRBV7-2 and TRBJ2-7, with TRBD2 matching over 13 bases. V was pared by 2 bases and J by 12 bases, with 10 bases of the junction left unmatched. From germline, CDR1 is SGHTA and CDR2 FQGNSA. CDR3 size: 15 residues.

The J gene is TRBJ2-1, the V gene TRBV10-3; possible D gene TRBD2, 5 bases. Germline loops: CDR1 ENHRY, CDR2 SYGVKD. The CDR3 totals 16 residues. Between the trimmed V and J ends, which lost 2 bases and 0 bases, there was a span of 11 bases. The CDR3 sequence: CAISEMLGGSYNEQFF. Here the CDR3 DNA reads TGTGCCATCAGTGAGATGCTAGGAGGCTCCTACAATGAGCAGTTCTTC.

V usage is TRBV14 and J usage is TRBJ1-2, with a tentative D call TRBD1 (5 bases). Between the trimmed V and J ends, which lost 5 bases and 8 bases, there was a span of 12 bases. CDR3 length: 12 residues. Germline CDR1 and CDR2: SGHDN and FVKESK. The CDR3: CASSAIRVGYTF. CDR3 nucleotides: TGTGCCAGCAGCGCCATCAGGGTCGGCTACACCTTC.

The chain recombines TRBV2 with TRBJ2-2; 7 bases are a match to TRBD2. This CDR3 region has 16 residues. The V segment lost 7 bases and the J segment 6 bases; nucleotides outside the gene matches: 14. Germline CDR1 and CDR2: SNHLY and FYNNEI. CDR3 in DNA: TGTGCCAGCATCCCCATGGGGGGGGTGAGGGCCGGGGAGCTGTTTTTT. This codes for CASIPMGGVRAGELFF.

The V call is TRBV7-2, the J call TRBJ2-2; 9 nucleotides line up with TRBD2. Germline V gene sequence: CDR1 SGHTA, CDR2 FQGNSA. The CDR3 contains 15 residues. Germline trimming cut 1 base from V and 4 bases from J; bases unmatched to any gene: 1. The CDR3 DNA is TGTGCCAGCAGCTTAGTACTAGCGGGCACCGGGGAGCTGTTTTTT. Translation gives CASSLVLAGTGELFF.

The V and J genes are TRBV19 and TRBJ1-2, with no clear D. V lost 5 bases, J lost 5 bases, and 12 bases lay in between. Germline values: CDR1 LNHDA, CDR2 SQIVND (reference sequence). The CDR3 is 13 residues long. As DNA, the CDR3 is TGTGCCAGTAGTGAGGGCTGGAGGTATGGCTACACCTTC. As protein: CASSEGWRYGYTF.

V is TRBV5-1 and J is TRBJ2-3; TRBD2 might be the D (5 bases). Trimming left V 1 base short and J 4 bases short, with 10 bases between. From germline, CDR1 is SGHRS and CDR2 YFSETQ. This CDR3 has 14 amino acids. The CDR3 here is CASSLLEAPDTQYF. In DNA form, the CDR3 reads TGCGCCAGCAGCTTGCTGGAGGCGCCAGATACGCAGTATTTT.

V is TRBV5-1 and J is TRBJ2-1; D is ambiguous. Trimming shortened V by 4 bases and J by 2 bases, and 10 bases separated the two germline ends. Germline V CDR1 and CDR2: SGHRS, YFSETQ. This CDR3 has 14 residues. CDR3 DNA: TGCGCCAGCAGCGGCTCGCGGCCCTACAATGAGCAGTTCTTC. Residues: CASSGSRPYNEQFF.